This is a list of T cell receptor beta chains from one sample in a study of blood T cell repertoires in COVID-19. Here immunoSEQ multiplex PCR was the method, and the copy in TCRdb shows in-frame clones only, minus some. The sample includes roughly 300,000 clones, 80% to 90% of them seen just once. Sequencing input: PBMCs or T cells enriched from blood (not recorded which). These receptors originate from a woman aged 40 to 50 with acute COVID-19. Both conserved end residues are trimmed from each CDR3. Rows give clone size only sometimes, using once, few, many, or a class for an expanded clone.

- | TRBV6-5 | ASSYQSHGTDTQY
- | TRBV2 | ASSSRIYSPLH
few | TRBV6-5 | ASKGQGTVEKLF
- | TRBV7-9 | ASSSGPFRDIMNTEAF
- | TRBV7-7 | ASSLDENSPLH
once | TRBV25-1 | ASSEYYRGTGNLDTIY
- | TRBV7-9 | ASSQEVRGTEAF
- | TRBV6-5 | ASSYSRSRTGSGYT
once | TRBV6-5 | ASSYTSGTGAKKLF
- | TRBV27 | ASSFLDRVDSPLH
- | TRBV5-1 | ASSQEAGTGDGYT
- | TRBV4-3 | ASSPTGGAVTGELF
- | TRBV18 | ASSPEGTTRYGYT
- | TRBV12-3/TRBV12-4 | ASKQNARDEQY
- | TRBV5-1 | ASSLSASGGTDTQY
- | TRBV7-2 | ASSLAGQTLNEQF
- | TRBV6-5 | ASSQGSNYGYT
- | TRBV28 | ASSLTGGGGTEAF
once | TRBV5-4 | ASGGETASFQETQY
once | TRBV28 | ASSSYRIEAF
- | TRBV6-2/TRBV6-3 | ASSGGDNYGYT
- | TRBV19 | ASSSQSSTDTQY
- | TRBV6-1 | ASSDELTGHGYISYEQY
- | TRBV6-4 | ASSARENTEAF
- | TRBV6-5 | ASSYTGGGEQF
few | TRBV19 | ASSIPVARDSIYGYT
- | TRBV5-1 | ASSKSQGAHEQY
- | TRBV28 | ASRGDTFSGNTIY
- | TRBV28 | ASSLSPGTGGRTEAF
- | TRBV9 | ASSVGSGGAYEQY
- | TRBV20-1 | SASPGQGINYGYT
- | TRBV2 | ASSVGGLASETQY
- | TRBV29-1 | SVGGQPNEKLF
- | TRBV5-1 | ASSLGSAETQY
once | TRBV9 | ASSYSGTGDYT
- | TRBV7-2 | ASREERTWTLNEQF
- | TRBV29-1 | SALGDRENQPQH
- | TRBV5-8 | ASSSSGTSNTGELF
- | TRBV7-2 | ASSLVAAYEQY
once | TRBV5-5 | ASSLELIGVPQH
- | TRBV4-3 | ASSLTTAFSTDTQY
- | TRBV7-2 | ASSLGTGGGQPQH
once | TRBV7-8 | ASSLEVAGGNPGNTIY
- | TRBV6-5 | ASRQESSYEQY
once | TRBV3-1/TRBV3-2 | ASSQEFGSGLKPYGYT
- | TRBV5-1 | ASSTGQPQETQY
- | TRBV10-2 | ASSEWGGGNTIY
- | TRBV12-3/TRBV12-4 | ASSTGQGNTIY
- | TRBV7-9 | ASSLDLPRGYT
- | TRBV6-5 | ASSYGSDRGVFGYT
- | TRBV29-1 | SFRASKETQY
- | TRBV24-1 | ATSDLHEGLGKTEAF
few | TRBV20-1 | SASRDRATEAF
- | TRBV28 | ASSLASDYNEQF
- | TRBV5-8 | ASSLSGRKRAGELF
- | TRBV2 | ASRVTGGIADTQY
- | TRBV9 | ASSGGDRVTDTQY